This entry lists 19 T cell receptor beta chains sequenced from one sample in a study of T cells after yellow fever vaccination (dated by TCRdb to the late 2010s). Receptors were amplified or captured by 5' RACE. The data were produced on an Illumina HiSeq 2500. TCRdb trimmed public reads at Q25 via fastp, called clones via MiXCR and kept in-frame beta chains. Each CDR3 protein appears once, grouped with its most common genes and DNA. The sample yields about 120,000 distinct CDR3 sequences; approximately 8.4% were counted once. Around 25% of the sample comes from the top ten. The treatment or condition label for this specimen denotes: live attenuated yellow fever vaccine strain. The specimen was CD8+ T cells sorted from PBMCs, collected 45 days after the yellow fever booster vaccination. Every receptor here comes from a man aged 25-40 years who received the YFV17D yellow fever vaccine.

This clonotype was found a few times. V is TRBV5-1 and J is TRBJ2-7; D assignment may be TRBD1 or TRBD2 (5 bases each). This CDR3 has 15 amino acids. Trimming shortened V by 0 bases and J by 3 bases, and 13 bases separated the two germline ends. Per germline, CDR1 SGHRS and CDR2 YFSETQ. The CDR3 region has the DNA TGCGCCAGCAGCTTGGTGGGGACGGGTTACTACGAGCAGTACTTC. Residues: CASSLVGTGYYEQYF.

Ten or more counts support this clonotype. The gene calls are TRBV29-1 and TRBJ2-3; tentatively, D is TRBD1 (6 bases). The V and J ends lost 1 base and 3 bases respectively, with 8 bases between them. Germline CDR1 is SQVTM and CDR2 is ANQGSEA. The CDR3 contains 13 residues. The CDR3, as DNA: TGCAGCGTTGAAGCAGGGACAACAGATACGCAGTATTTT. It codes for CSVEAGTTDTQYF.

This clonotype was counted ten times or more. This chain uses TRBV7-3 with TRBJ2-1; 10 positions match TRBD2. Germline V gene data show CDR1 as SGHTA and CDR2 as FQGTGA. J lost 3 bases, V lost 5 bases, and 10 bases had no gene match. There are 17 residues in the CDR3. The CDR3 region has the DNA TGTGCCAGCAGCCTCGGGGCTAGCGGGAGATTCTACAATGAGCAGTTCTTC. Translated, it gives CASSLGASGRFYNEQFF.

There are many counts of this clonotype. The chain combines TRBV7-9 with TRBJ2-5, with 7 bases fitting TRBD2. The CDR3 length is 15 residues. Trimming removed 2 bases from V and 1 base from J; junction bases left unmatched: 4. Per the germline V gene, CDR1 is SEHNR and CDR2 is FQNEAQ (reference sequence). The CDR3 is CASSLLTGGQETQYF. The CDR3 DNA reads TGTGCCAGCAGCTTACTGACGGGGGGCCAAGAGACCCAGTACTTC.

This clonotype was recorded at least ten times. The rearrangement joins TRBV4-1 to TRBJ1-5; tentatively, D is TRBD1 (6 bases). The CDR3 loop spans 13 amino acids. The germline gives CDR1 MGHRA, CDR2 YSYEKL. V gave up 5 bases and J gave up 7 bases, with 12 bases separating them. This chain's CDR3 is CASSEQGNQPQHF. CDR3 nucleotides: TGCGCCAGCAGCGAACAGGGTAACCAGCCCCAGCATTTT.

This clonotype was recorded at least ten times. This CDR3 is CSARDDREDYGYTF. As DNA, the CDR3 is TGCAGTGCTAGGGATGACAGGGAGGACTATGGCTACACCTTC. The V gene is TRBV20-1, the J gene TRBJ1-2, with 7 nucleotides matching TRBD1. The CDR3 length is 14 residues. In germline, CDR1 is DFQATT, CDR2 SNEGSKA (reference sequence). The trim removed 3 bases at V and 3 bases at J, leaving 7 bases unmatched.

This clonotype appeared many times. The genes are TRBV20-1 and TRBJ2-1, with D possibly matching TRBD2 (6 bases). Germline loops: CDR1 DFQATT, CDR2 SNEGSKA (reference sequence). The CDR3 covers 14 residues. The V end was cut by 5 bases, the J end by 3 bases, with 14 bases between. For the CDR3, the DNA is TGCAGTGCTGGTAGCGGTGGCGGCTACAATGAGCAGTTCTTC. It is translated as CSAGSGGGYNEQFF.

The chain couples TRBV2 to TRBJ2-1; 9 nucleotides match TRBD1. The CDR3 consists of 13 residues. Germline values: CDR1 SNHLY, CDR2 FYNNEI. Germline trimming cut 8 bases from V and 2 bases from J; bases unmatched to any gene: 1. CDR3 region: CASRDRAYNEQFF. In nucleotides, the CDR3 is TGTGCCAGCCGGGACAGGGCCTACAATGAGCAGTTCTTC.

This clonotype was counted once. The chain couples TRBV29-1 to TRBJ2-1; tentatively, D is TRBD2 (5 bases). The V end lost 7 bases, the J end lost 3 bases, and 7 bases lay between the germline ends. Germline-derived CDR1 and CDR2 are SQVTM and ANQGSEA. The CDR3 runs to 11 residues. The CDR3 coding sequence is TGCAGCGCGGGAATCTACAATGAGCAGTTCTTC. It is translated as CSAGIYNEQFF.

Ten or more counts support this clonotype. The V gene is TRBV10-3, the J gene TRBJ1-6; D uncertain. The CDR3 is 13 amino acids. The germline gives CDR1 ENHRY, CDR2 SYGVKD. Trimming removed 1 base at V and 10 bases at J, with 8 bases between. DNA of the CDR3: TGTGCCATCAGTGAGTTGACTCGATCACCCCTCCACTTT. Amino acids: CAISELTRSPLHF.

This clonotype appeared many times. This sequence joins TRBV20-1 and TRBJ2-1, with 13 bases lining up with TRBD2. The V gene's germline CDR1 is DFQATT and CDR2 SNEGSKA (reference sequence). The CDR3 is 16 amino acids. V shed 1 base and J 4 bases; nucleotides not matched to a gene: 4. The CDR3 DNA sequence: TGCAGTGCTAGAGGACTAGCGGGAGGCGCTTACAATGAGCAGTTCTTC. It specifies CSARGLAGGAYNEQFF.

This clonotype was observed many times. This chain links TRBV5-1 with TRBJ2-1, with a weak D call TRBD2 (6 bases). The CDR3 is made up of 14 amino acids. V was cut by 4 bases and J by 5 bases, with 13 bases left in between. CDR1 SGHRS and CDR2 YFSETQ come from the germline V gene. CDR3 bases: TGCGCCAGCAGCCGCGGGACGATCAACAATGAGCAGTTCTTC. Amino acids: CASSRGTINNEQFF.

The J gene is TRBJ2-1, the V gene TRBV10-3; D may correspond to TRBD1 or TRBD2 (5 bases each). This CDR3 is built from 20 residues. V gave up 6 bases and J gave up 9 bases, with 36 bases separating them. Germline CDR1 reads ENHRY; CDR2 reads SYGVKD. The CDR3 reads CAIRDPHNAERLVEGSEQFF. The CDR3 nucleotides are TGTGCCATCAGGGACCCCCACAACGCGGAGAGGTTGGTAGAGGGGAGTGAGCAGTTCTTC.

This clonotype was recorded many times. This chain joins TRBV15 and TRBJ2-2; D ambiguous. The CDR3 loop spans 15 amino acids. Trimming left V 0 bases short and J 1 base short, with 6 bases between. In germline, CDR1 is LNHNV, CDR2 YYDKDF (reference sequence). CDR3 sequence (DNA): TGTGCCACCAGCAGAGATCTGGGGAACACCGGGGAGCTGTTTTTT. It translates to CATSRDLGNTGELFF.

The table lists this clonotype with many counts. This chain joins TRBV7-2 and TRBJ2-3; 9 bases map to TRBD2. The CDR3 consists of 16 residues. The trim removed 2 bases at V and 2 bases at J, leaving 5 bases unmatched. Looked up from germline, CDR1 is SGHTA and CDR2 is FQGNSA. CDR3 DNA: TGTGCCAGCAGCTTAAAGGCGGGAGGGGCCACAGATACGCAGTATTTT. Its translation: CASSLKAGGATDTQYF.

The V gene is TRBV11-3, the J gene TRBJ2-1, with 9 bases identical to TRBD2. Germline CDR1 is SGHNT and CDR2 is YENEEA. The CDR3 has 15 amino acids. Trimming took 2 bases from V and 8 from J; bases not matched to a gene: 7. The CDR3 bases are TGTGCCAGCAGCTTATGGACGCGGGAGGGGGATGAGCAGTTCTTC. Its protein product is CASSLWTREGDEQFF.

At least ten counts were recorded for this clonotype. The chain is built from TRBV9 and TRBJ1-2; weak D call: TRBD1 (5 bases). The CDR3 extends over 16 amino acids. Germline CDR1 SGDLS, CDR2 YYNGEE. V lost 3 bases, J lost 6 bases, and 21 bases lay in between. The CDR3 DNA follows: TGTGCCAGCAGCGCACCGGTGGGCACAGCCAGGGATGGCTACACCTTC. As protein: CASSAPVGTARDGYTF.

This clonotype was seen a handful of times. The V gene is TRBV12-3 or TRBV12-4, the J gene TRBJ2-1; a possible D gene is TRBD1 (6 bases). With 2 bases removed from V and 2 bases from J, the gap between germline ends came to 13 bases. The CDR3 is 16 amino acids. The CDR3 coding sequence is TGTGCCAGCAGTTTAAACCGGGACAAGCCCTACAATGAGCAGTTCTTC. It yields the protein CASSLNRDKPYNEQFF.

This clonotype has a count of ten or more. The chain links TRBV6-1 to TRBJ2-3, with 12 bases aligning to TRBD2. CDR1 and CDR2 from the germline V gene are MNHNS and SASEGT. CDR3 size: 15 residues. V lost 6 bases, J lost 3 bases, and 4 bases stayed unmatched. CDR3 coding DNA: TGTGCCAGCAGGCGACTAGCGGGAGATACAGATACGCAGTATTTT. It yields the protein CASRRLAGDTDTQYF.